One sample yielded the 30 T cell receptor beta chains listed below, sequenced in a study of shared clonotypes between healthy human individuals. Sequencing was performed with immunoSEQ multiplex PCR; in TCRdb, only in-frame clones are kept and a portion is missing. The sample has about 1.5 million clones; roughly 96% are singletons. Material: naive CD4+ T cells sorted from blood. Documented subset: CD45RA+ positively selected. The receptors here all came from a man younger than 40 in good health.

The chain is built from TRBV30 and TRBJ2-3, with 8 bases identical to TRBD2. Germline V gives CDR1 GTSNPN, CDR2 SVGIG (reference sequence). The ends lost 0 bases at V and 6 bases at J; junction bases unmatched: 8. The CDR3 spans 15 residues. The CDR3 sequence is CAWSVSAGGRDTQYF. In nucleotides, the CDR3 is TGTGCCTGGAGTGTCTCTGCGGGAGGCCGGGATACGCAGTATTTT.

V is TRBV9 and J is TRBJ2-2, with D tentatively TRBD1 or TRBD2 (7 bases each). Germline V lookup: CDR1 SGDLS, CDR2 YYNGEE. The CDR3 totals 17 residues. The germline V and J ends were trimmed by 4 bases and 1 base, with 17 bases remaining between them. CDR3 bases: TGTGCCAGCAGCCCAGGGGGGGGCCTCGTGAACACCGGGGAGCTGTTTTTT. It translates to CASSPGGGLVNTGELFF.

The genes are TRBV11-2 and TRBJ2-5; D assignment may be TRBD1 or TRBD2 (5 bases each). CDR1 SGHAT and CDR2 FQNNGV come from the germline V gene. This CDR3 spans 15 amino acids. Trimming took 5 bases from V and 5 from J, leaving 18 bases between them. The CDR3 DNA reads as TGTGCCAGCAGCATAGGGACCGGGTACGGGGAGACCCAGTACTTC. Translation: CASSIGTGYGETQYF. The whole variable domain, filled in from reference TRBV11-2 and TRBJ2-5, reads EAGVAQSPRYKIIEKRQSVAFWCNPISGHATLYWYQQILGQGPKLLIQFQNNGVVDDSQLPKDRFSAERLKGVDSTLKIQPAKLEDSAVYLCASSIGTGYGETQYFGPGTRLLVL.

The chain is built from TRBV5-4 and TRBJ2-7, with D possibly being TRBD2 (5 bases). CDR3 length: 14 amino acids. Per the germline V gene, CDR1 is SGHNT and CDR2 is YYREEE (reference sequence). Trimming stripped 0 bases from V and 3 bases from J, with 10 bases between. CDR3 residues: CASSLGGFHYEQYF. The CDR3 bases are TGTGCCAGCAGCTTGGGAGGGTTCCACTACGAGCAGTACTTC. The full variable domain, in which reference TRBV5-4 and TRBJ2-7 provide the parts outside the CDR3, is ETGVTQSPTHLIKTRGQQVTLRCSSQSGHNTVSWYQQALGQGPQFIFQYYREEENGRGNFPPRFSGLQFPNYSSELNVNALELDDSALYLCASSLGGFHYEQYFGPGTRLTVT.

The genes are TRBV9 and TRBJ2-7; no clear D. Germline CDR1 SGDLS, CDR2 YYNGEE. Deletions cut 0 bases from V and 4 bases from J, with 14 bases between. CDR3 length: 15 amino acids. The CDR3 DNA reads TGTGCCAGCAGCGTAGAGCCATTCCCGCAGTACGAGCAGTACTTC. This translates into CASSVEPFPQYEQYF.

J is TRBJ1-2 and V is TRBV19; TRBD1 is a possible D gene (5 bases). Deletions cut 3 bases from V and 0 bases from J, with 20 bases between. This CDR3 spans 18 amino acids. CDR1 and CDR2 (germline): LNHDA, SQIVND (reference sequence). CDR3 protein: CASSINGGINTPNYGYTF. In nucleotides, the CDR3 is TGTGCCAGTAGTATTAACGGGGGGATTAATACGCCTAACTATGGCTACACCTTC.

This chain joins TRBV28 and TRBJ1-5; 7 positions agree with TRBD1. Germline V gives CDR1 MDHEN, CDR2 SYDVKM. CDR3 length equals 16 residues. Trimming removed 4 bases from V and 5 bases from J; junction bases left unmatched: 11. The CDR3 sequence is CASSSHTGAGDQPQHF. CDR3 bases: TGTGCCAGCAGTTCCCATACAGGGGCTGGGGATCAGCCCCAGCATTTT. Filled out from reference TRBV28 and TRBJ1-5, the complete variable domain reads DVKVTQSSRYLVKRTGEKVFLECVQDMDHENMFWYRQDPGLGLRLIYFSYDVKMKEKGDIPEGYSVSREKKERFSLILESASTNQTSMYLCASSSHTGAGDQPQHFGDGTRLSIL.

The V and J genes are TRBV11-2 and TRBJ2-5; a possible D gene is TRBD1 (6 bases). Per germline, CDR1 SGHAT and CDR2 FQNNGV. The CDR3 loop spans 14 amino acids. V lost 3 bases and J lost 4, with 12 bases in between. The CDR3 here is CASSLTGVVETQYF. CDR3 in DNA: TGTGCCAGCAGCTTGACAGGTGTTGTAGAGACCCAGTACTTC.

The chain is built from TRBV6-5 and TRBJ1-1; 8 nucleotides match TRBD1. Germline assignment: CDR1 MNHEY and CDR2 SVGAGI. Unmatched junction bases numbered 7, after V lost 5 bases and J lost 11 bases. The length of the CDR3 is 12 residues. CDR3 nucleotide sequence: TGTGCCAGCAGTAAGACCGACAGGGGTGCTTTCTTT. Protein: CASSKTDRGAFF.

This clone showed up just once. This chain links TRBV5-8 with TRBJ2-3; 8 nucleotides agree with TRBD1. Germline CDR1 is SGHTS and CDR2 is YDEGEE. CDR3 length equals 16 residues. Losses at the gene ends were 3 bases for V and 1 base for J; bases not matched to a gene: 7. As DNA, the CDR3 is TGTGCCAGCAGCTCGGGGACAGGAGCACGCACAGATACGCAGTATTTT. Translation: CASSSGTGARTDTQYF. Full variable domain (rest looked up from reference TRBV5-8 and TRBJ2-3): EAGVTQSPTHLIKTRGQQATLRCSPISGHTSVYWYQQALGLGLQFLLWYDEGEERNRGNFPPRFSGRQFPNYSSELNVNALELEDSALYLCASSSGTGARTDTQYFGPGTRLTVL.

This clone was counted between two and nine times. This chain links TRBV28 with TRBJ1-4; D unclear. This CDR3 has 12 residues. Germline V gene sequence: CDR1 MDHEN, CDR2 SYDVKM. V lost 4 bases and J 8 bases, leaving 8 bases between the germline ends. The CDR3 region is CASSSQLEKLFF. The CDR3 DNA sequence: TGTGCCAGCAGTTCCCAGTTGGAAAAACTGTTTTTT. The variable domain in full, completed from reference TRBV28 and TRBJ1-4, reads DVKVTQSSRYLVKRTGEKVFLECVQDMDHENMFWYRQDPGLGLRLIYFSYDVKMKEKGDIPEGYSVSREKKERFSLILESASTNQTSMYLCASSSQLEKLFFGSGTQLSVL.

The genes are TRBV14 and TRBJ2-1; D unclear. Germline loops: CDR1 SGHDN, CDR2 FVKESK. V lost 0 bases and J 9 bases, leaving 12 bases between the germline ends. The CDR3 is 14 residues long. This chain's CDR3 is CASSQDAPAGEQFF. CDR3 sequence (DNA): TGTGCCAGCAGCCAAGACGCGCCGGCCGGTGAGCAGTTCTTC.

This clone was seen a single time. V gene TRBV14 combines with J gene TRBJ2-1; D ambiguous. Germline V gene data show CDR1 as SGHDN and CDR2 as FVKESK. The CDR3 is 18 amino acids. Trimming removed 0 bases from V and 4 bases from J, with 19 bases in between. CDR3 nucleotides: TGTGCCAGCAGCCAAGATCGAGTGGCGGAACCTTGGTACAATGAGCAGTTCTTC. Amino acid sequence: CASSQDRVAEPWYNEQFF.

The chain links TRBV7-9 to TRBJ1-5; D perhaps matches TRBD1 (5 bases). CDR3 length: 16 residues. V lost 0 bases, J lost 2 bases, and 11 bases lay in between. Looked up from germline, CDR1 is SEHNR and CDR2 is FQNEAQ (reference sequence). CDR3 protein: CASSLAGQGGNQPQHF. The DNA of the CDR3 is TGTGCCAGCAGCTTAGCTGGGCAGGGCGGCAATCAGCCCCAGCATTTT.

This rearrangement joins TRBV5-4 to TRBJ2-3; D remains unclear. The CDR3 loop spans 15 amino acids. Trimming removed 4 bases from V and 0 bases from J, with 12 bases in between. Germline assignment: CDR1 SGHNT and CDR2 YYREEE (reference sequence). CDR3 coding DNA: TGTGCCAGCAGCCTACCGGCCGGAAGCACAGATACGCAGTATTTT. Translation gives CASSLPAGSTDTQYF.

The genes are TRBV20-1 and TRBJ2-1; no clear D. Germline V gene data show CDR1 as DFQATT and CDR2 as SNEGSKA (reference sequence). Trimming removed 4 bases at V and 6 bases at J, with 7 bases between. CDR3 length equals 11 residues. Written as DNA, the CDR3 is TGCAGTGCTAAACAATCCAATGAGCAGTTCTTC. Its protein is CSAKQSNEQFF.

V and J are TRBV4-3 and TRBJ1-1; the D is unclear. The CDR3 contains 14 residues. Trimming cost V 4 bases and J 1 base, with 10 bases left between them. Germline V gives CDR1 LGHNA, CDR2 YSLEER. CDR3 DNA sequence: TGCGCCAGCAGCCCCACCCCCACGAACACTGAAGCTTTCTTT. This encodes CASSPTPTNTEAFF.

The V and J genes are TRBV7-2 and TRBJ1-2; possible D gene TRBD1, 6 bases. This CDR3 has 13 amino acids. The ends were cut back, 5 bases at V and 4 bases at J, with 11 bases in the middle. Germline loops: CDR1 SGHTA, CDR2 FQGNSA. The CDR3 DNA reads TGTGCCAGCAGCCGGGGACACCTCTATGGCTACACCTTC. It yields the protein CASSRGHLYGYTF.

This clone was counted once. The gene calls are TRBV5-1 and TRBJ1-1, with D perhaps matching TRBD1 (5 bases). In germline, CDR1 is SGHRS, CDR2 YFSETQ. The CDR3 totals 14 residues. Trimming cost V 4 bases and J 0 bases, with 10 bases left between them. The CDR3 reads CASSVGTVNTEAFF. The CDR3 DNA is TGCGCCAGCAGCGTTGGGACGGTGAACACTGAAGCTTTCTTT.

The chain recombines TRBV6-6 with TRBJ1-1, with D tentatively TRBD1 (6 bases). CDR1 and CDR2 (germline): MNHNY, SVGAGI (reference sequence). The CDR3 has 13 amino acids. Trimming pared 4 bases from V and 7 bases from J, leaving 13 bases between. CDR3 nucleotides: TGTGCCAGCAGTTTAAAACAGGGCGTTGAAGCTTTCTTT. Encoded protein: CASSLKQGVEAFF.

Concerning this clone: This same CDR3 is encoded by further DNA sequences in the sample. The J gene is TRBJ2-1, the V gene TRBV7-9, with a tentative D call TRBD2 (8 bases). Germline assignment: CDR1 SEHNR and CDR2 FQNEAQ (reference sequence). Trimming removed 6 bases at V and 9 bases at J, with 24 bases between. The CDR3 totals 16 residues. In DNA, the CDR3 is TGTGCCAGCAGACATACAGGGACAGCTACTAGCGGTGAGCAGTTCTTC. The encoded protein is CASRHTGTATSGEQFF.

Comments on this clone: Distinct nucleotide sequences in the sample also encode this CDR3. The genes are TRBV28 and TRBJ2-7; 7 positions match TRBD2. With 6 bases clipped from V and 4 bases from J, the junction kept 3 bases outside the gene matches. The CDR3 extends over 12 amino acids. CDR1 MDHEN and CDR2 SYDVKM come from the germline V gene. Written as DNA, the CDR3 is TGTGCCAGCAGGGGAGGGGTTTACGAGCAGTACTTC. Its protein is CASRGGVYEQYF.

The chain recombines TRBV18 with TRBJ2-5, with 8 positions matching TRBD1. The CDR3 totals 15 residues. V gave up 3 bases and J gave up 3 bases; unmatched junction bases: 6. Germline CDR1 and CDR2: KGHSH and LQKENI. The CDR3, as DNA: TGTGCCAGCTCACCTCGACAGGGGTGGGAAGAGACCCAGTACTTC. Translating gives CASSPRQGWEETQYF.

The rearrangement links TRBV12-5 to TRBJ1-1; D is undetermined. V was cut by 7 bases and J by 4 bases, with 10 bases left in between. Germline V gene lookup returns CDR1 LGHNT and CDR2 FRNRAP. This CDR3 has 12 residues. The CDR3 is CASAGLGTEAFF. The CDR3 DNA is TGTGCTAGTGCCGGGCTTGGCACTGAAGCTTTCTTT.

This chain connects TRBV28 to TRBJ2-7, with a weak D call TRBD2 (5 bases). Germline CDR1 reads MDHEN; CDR2 reads SYDVKM. This CDR3 has 12 amino acids. The ends were cut back, 6 bases at V and 6 bases at J, with 12 bases in the middle. In DNA, the CDR3 is TGTGCCAGCAGGGATACGGGGTCCGAGCAGTACTTC. This gives the protein CASRDTGSEQYF.

The chain recombines TRBV6-1 with TRBJ1-4; tentative D call: TRBD1 (6 bases). The CDR3 runs 14 residues. V was cut by 7 bases and J by 8 bases, with 17 bases left in between. Germline CDR1 MNHNS, CDR2 SASEGT. Here the CDR3 DNA reads TGTGCCAGCACCTACCGACAGGCTGGAGAAAAACTGTTTTTT. This gives the protein CASTYRQAGEKLFF.

The V gene is TRBV6-5, the J gene TRBJ2-2; 9 bases align to TRBD1. J lost 6 bases, V lost 8 bases, and 10 bases had no gene match. Germline V lookup: CDR1 MNHEY, CDR2 SVGAGI. This CDR3 has 15 residues. The CDR3 sequence: CASHRTGAGPGELFF. The CDR3 DNA sequence: TGTGCCAGCCATAGGACAGGGGCTGGTCCCGGGGAGCTGTTTTTT.

The rearrangement links TRBV2 to TRBJ1-5, with a possible D match to TRBD1 (5 bases). This CDR3 comprises 13 residues. Germline V gene sequence: CDR1 SNHLY, CDR2 FYNNEI. Between the trimmed V and J ends, which lost 3 bases and 5 bases, there was a span of 8 bases. The CDR3 DNA is TGTGCCAGCAGTGAGAGGGGTTATCAGCCCCAGCATTTT. Amino acids: CASSERGYQPQHF.

J is TRBJ2-2 and V is TRBV5-1; weak D call: TRBD1 (5 bases). The CDR3 extends over 14 amino acids. Deletions cut 4 bases from V and 6 bases from J, with 13 bases between. The germline CDR1 and CDR2 sequences are SGHRS and YFSETQ. CDR3 loop: CASSPGAGSGELFF. The DNA for the CDR3 is TGCGCCAGCAGCCCCGGCGCAGGGTCCGGGGAGCTGTTTTTT. The full variable domain, its missing parts supplied by reference TRBV5-1 and TRBJ2-2, is KAGVTQTPRYLIKTRGQQVTLSCSPISGHRSVSWYQQTPGQGLQFLFEYFSETQRNKGNFPGRFSGRQFSNSRSEMNVSTLELGDSALYLCASSPGAGSGELFFGEGSRLTVL.

The rearrangement joins TRBV14 to TRBJ2-7, with TRBD2 matching 11 bases. The ends lost 3 bases at V and 4 bases at J; junction bases unmatched: 14. CDR3 size: 18 residues. Germline-derived CDR1 and CDR2 are SGHDN and FVKESK. CDR3 sequence: CASSQTQHWGLAVYEQYF. CDR3 bases: TGTGCCAGCAGCCAGACACAACACTGGGGACTAGCGGTTTACGAGCAGTACTTC. The full variable domain, with the rest looked up from reference TRBV14 and TRBJ2-7, is EAGVTQFPSHSVIEKGQTVTLRCDPISGHDNLYWYRRVMGKEIKFLLHFVKESKQDESGMPNNRFLAERTGGTYSTLKVQPAELEDSGVYFCASSQTQHWGLAVYEQYFGPGTRLTVT.